What follows are 14 T cell receptor beta chains derived from one specimen sequenced in a study of blood T cell repertoires in COVID-19. This table comes from immunoSEQ multiplex PCR, and its TCRdb copy is limited to in-frame clones, with some not included. The table lists approximately 60,000 clones, 85% to 90% of them singletons. Sequenced sample: peripheral blood. The receptors were sampled from a middle-aged man with active COVID-19.

CDR3 bases: TGTGCCAGCAGCCAAGCGAAGGCTAGCAATCAGCCCCAGCATTTT. Amino acids: CASSQAKASNQPQHF. The chain uses TRBV6-2 or TRBV6-3 and TRBJ1-5; D unclear. Germline lookup yields CDR1 MNHEY and CDR2 SVGEGT. The CDR3 spans 15 residues. Trimming shortened V by 6 bases and J by 0 bases, and 12 bases separated the two germline ends.

This chain joins TRBV7-3 and TRBJ2-3; TRBD1 might be the D (5 bases). This CDR3 has 14 residues. CDR1 and CDR2 (germline): SGHTA, FQGTGA. V lost 10 bases, J lost 0 bases, and 14 bases lay in between. CDR3 nucleotide sequence: TGTGCCACCTCCCAGGGCGCTAGCACAGATACGCAGTATTTT. Its protein product is CATSQGASTDTQYF.

Regarding this clone: Compared with germline, one end of the junction differs, possibly owing to a read error. The chain is built from TRBV11-1 and TRBJ2-3; 8 bases map to TRBD2. CDR1 SGHAT and CDR2 FQDESV come from the germline V gene (reference sequence). The CDR3 has 14 amino acids. The chain's CDR3 is CASSLERSGMLQYF. The CDR3 nucleotides read TGTGCCAGCAGTTTAGAGCGTAGCGGGATGTTGCAGTATTTT.

The chain links TRBV21-1 to TRBJ1-1; the tabulated D call, TRBD1, remains unverified against the DNA. TRBV21-1 is an annotated pseudogene. This CDR3 comprises 13 residues. CDR3 amino acids: CASRRQGDTEAFF. CDR3 nucleotide sequence: TGTGCCAGCAGGAGACAGGGGGACACTGAAGCTTTCTTT.

The V gene is TRBV9, the J gene TRBJ1-1; no firm D call. CDR1 is SGDLS, CDR2 YYNGEE, per germline. Trimming pared 4 bases from V and 0 bases from J, leaving 7 bases between. The CDR3 has 13 amino acids. The CDR3 spells CASSPTVNTEAFF. For the CDR3, the DNA is TGTGCCAGCAGCCCGACTGTGAACACTGAAGCTTTCTTT.

The chain links TRBV7-2 to TRBJ2-1; D might be TRBD1 (6 bases). The ends were cut back, 8 bases at V and 4 bases at J, with 12 bases in the middle. Germline V gives CDR1 SGHTA, CDR2 FQGNSA. The CDR3 runs to 13 residues. The CDR3 DNA reads as TGTGCCAGCTTAGGACAGATGTACAATGAGCAGTTCTTC. Amino acid sequence: CASLGQMYNEQFF.

The J gene is TRBJ2-5, the V gene TRBV12-3 or TRBV12-4, with D uncertain. The CDR3 totals 13 residues. The ends were cut back, 6 bases at V and 9 bases at J, with 17 bases in the middle. CDR3 DNA: TGTGCCAGCAGACCTACTCGGTATCGGGCCCAGTACTTC. Translated, it gives CASRPTRYRAQYF.

This chain links TRBV5-1 with TRBJ2-5, with a possible D match to TRBD2 (7 bases). The V gene lost 0 bases and the J gene lost 2 bases, with 14 bases spanning the gap. The CDR3 totals 16 residues. From germline, CDR1 is SGHRS and CDR2 YFSETQ. The CDR3 is CASSLVQGAGQETQYF. CDR3 nucleotides: TGCGCCAGCAGCTTGGTACAGGGAGCGGGGCAAGAGACCCAGTACTTC.

This chain connects TRBV6-5 to TRBJ2-2; the match to TRBD2 covers 8 bases. This CDR3 has 15 amino acids. V was clipped by 6 bases and J by 6 bases; unmatched bases: 9. Looked up from germline, CDR1 is MNHEY and CDR2 is SVGAGI. The CDR3 is CASSLIAGRAGELFF. CDR3 nucleotide sequence: TGTGCCAGCAGCCTAATAGCGGGAAGGGCCGGGGAGCTGTTTTTT.

V usage is TRBV12-5 and J usage is TRBJ2-3; D perhaps matches TRBD2 (6 bases). Germline CDR1 reads LGHNT; CDR2 reads FRNRAP. The CDR3 is 17 amino acids. V dropped 7 bases and J dropped 1 base, with 21 bases sitting between them. The CDR3 bases are TGTGCTAGTGCCCGTCACCTCAGACTAGAGGGCACAGATACGCAGTATTTT. Its translation is CASARHLRLEGTDTQYF.

The rearrangement joins TRBV3-1 (or the pseudogene TRBV3-2) to TRBJ2-2; 10 bases align to TRBD1. The CDR3 has 17 residues. V was clipped by 4 bases and J by 5 bases; unmatched bases: 10. Germline values: CDR1 LGHDT, CDR2 YNNKEL (reference sequence). The CDR3 spells CASSPVEGQGLTGELFF. The DNA for the CDR3 is TGTGCCAGCAGCCCGGTGGAGGGACAGGGGTTGACCGGGGAGCTGTTTTTT.

This sequence joins TRBV7-2 and TRBJ2-3, with 10 bases lining up with TRBD1. V was pared by 7 bases and J by 2 bases, with 9 bases of the junction left unmatched. There are 16 residues in the CDR3. Germline CDR1 and CDR2: SGHTA and FQGNSA. The CDR3 protein is CASIQRQGAFTDTQYF. The CDR3, as DNA: TGTGCCAGCATCCAAAGACAGGGGGCTTTCACAGATACGCAGTATTTT.

The V and J genes are TRBV18 and TRBJ2-1; 8 positions match TRBD1. This CDR3 is 15 amino acids long. Germline loops: CDR1 KGHSH, CDR2 LQKENI. Trimming removed 4 bases from V and 4 bases from J; junction bases left unmatched: 6. As DNA, the CDR3 is TGTGCCAGCTCACTCCGCGGACAGGGATACAATGAGCAGTTCTTC. Translation gives CASSLRGQGYNEQFF.

V gene TRBV2 combines with J gene TRBJ1-2; 8 nucleotides agree with TRBD1. Germline loops: CDR1 SNHLY, CDR2 FYNNEI. V dropped 8 bases and J dropped 8; count of bases not matched to a gene: 13. The CDR3 consists of 14 residues. CDR3 bases: TGTGCCAGCGCTCCCATTTCAGGGGGCGCAGGCTACACCTTC. Its translation is CASAPISGGAGYTF.